A selection of T cell receptor beta chains follows, all from one sample in a study of CD8+ T cells in alopecia areata. Sequencing used immunoSEQ multiplex PCR; TCRdb keeps in-frame clones, though not all of them. This table holds about 150,000 clones, around 55% found once. This material consisted of CD8+ T cells sorted from blood, taken at week 0. Receptor source: a human donor with alopecia areata. Each CDR3 is given with its conserved first and last residue. Each record gives: V gene, J gene, D gene, clone size, CDR3 protein, CDR3 DNA. A D gene is named only where the DNA matches it firmly. For some rows the clone size is stated as once, few or many, or as a class when expanded; others skip it.

v_call: TRBV9
j_call: TRBJ2-7
d_call: .
clone_size: few
cdr3_aa: CASSVGNRNYEQYF
cdr3_nt: TGTGCCAGCAGCGTCGGTAACAGAAACTACGAGCAGTACTTC

v_call: TRBV10-3
j_call: TRBJ1-4
d_call: .
clone_size: .
cdr3_aa: CAISENEKLFF
cdr3_nt: TGTGCCATCAGTGAGAATGAAAAACTGTTTTTT

v_call: TRBV29-1
j_call: TRBJ1-2
d_call: .
clone_size: .
cdr3_aa: CSVLGGNYGYTF
cdr3_nt: TGCAGCGTCCTCGGGGGGAACTATGGCTACACCTTC

v_call: TRBV19
j_call: TRBJ2-7
d_call: .
clone_size: .
cdr3_aa: CASKGQVSDEQYF
cdr3_nt: TGTGCCAGTAAAGGGCAGGTCAGCGACGAGCAGTACTTC

v_call: TRBV5-1
j_call: TRBJ2-1
d_call: TRBD2
clone_size: few
cdr3_aa: CASSFYGGANEQFF
cdr3_nt: TGCGCCAGCAGCTTTTACGGGGGGGCGAATGAGCAGTTCTTC

v_call: TRBV7-6
j_call: TRBJ2-1
d_call: TRBD2
clone_size: many
cdr3_aa: CASSLKPLGTSRNEQFF
cdr3_nt: TGTGCCAGCAGCCTAAAACCATTGGGGACTAGCCGCAATGAGCAGTTCTTC

v_call: TRBV12-5
j_call: TRBJ1-6
d_call: .
clone_size: .
cdr3_aa: CASGSLFNSPLHF
cdr3_nt: TGTGCTAGTGGTAGTCTGTTTAATTCACCCCTCCACTTT

v_call: TRBV7-7
j_call: TRBJ2-1
d_call: TRBD1
clone_size: few
cdr3_aa: CASSLGQGARNEQFF
cdr3_nt: TGTGCCAGCAGCTTGGGACAGGGGGCTCGCAATGAGCAGTTCTTC

v_call: TRBV9
j_call: TRBJ2-2
d_call: .
clone_size: few
cdr3_aa: CASAYSPWTKNTGELFF
cdr3_nt: TGTGCCAGCGCCTATTCTCCGTGGACTAAGAACACCGGGGAGCTGTTTTTT

v_call: TRBV4-3
j_call: TRBJ2-1
d_call: TRBD2
clone_size: .
cdr3_aa: CASSQRWTSHNEQFF
cdr3_nt: TGCGCCAGCAGCCAAAGATGGACTAGCCACAATGAGCAGTTCTTC

v_call: TRBV2
j_call: TRBJ2-1
d_call: .
clone_size: .
cdr3_aa: CASRDNEQFF
cdr3_nt: TGTGCCAGCAGGGACAATGAGCAGTTCTTC

v_call: TRBV2
j_call: TRBJ1-2
d_call: TRBD1
clone_size: .
cdr3_aa: CASSDEGARGYTF
cdr3_nt: TGTGCCAGCAGTGATGAGGGGGCGCGTGGCTACACCTTC

v_call: TRBV27
j_call: TRBJ1-1
d_call: .
clone_size: once
cdr3_aa: CASSLSGGGTEAFF
cdr3_nt: TGTGCCAGCAGTTTATCGGGAGGGGGCACTGAAGCTTTCTTT

v_call: TRBV9
j_call: TRBJ2-2
d_call: .
clone_size: once
cdr3_aa: CASSVDMVELFF
cdr3_nt: TGTGCCAGCAGCGTAGACATGGTGGAGCTGTTTTTT

v_call: TRBV13
j_call: TRBJ2-7
d_call: TRBD1
clone_size: .
cdr3_aa: CASSPGQGEQYF
cdr3_nt: TGTGCCAGCAGCCCGGGACAGGGTGAGCAGTACTTC

v_call: TRBV12-5
j_call: TRBJ1-1
d_call: .
clone_size: many
cdr3_aa: CASGPTGTTEAFF
cdr3_nt: TGTGCTAGTGGGCCCACAGGGACCACTGAAGCTTTCTTT

v_call: TRBV6-5
j_call: TRBJ1-6
d_call: .
clone_size: .
cdr3_aa: CASSYKGSYNSPLHF
cdr3_nt: TGTGCCAGCAGTTACAAGGGCTCCTATAATTCACCCCTCCACTTT

v_call: TRBV5-5
j_call: TRBJ1-2
d_call: .
clone_size: few
cdr3_aa: CASSQDRNNYGYTF
cdr3_nt: TGCGCCAGCAGCCAAGACAGAAACAACTATGGCTACACCTTC

v_call: TRBV6-1
j_call: TRBJ2-5
d_call: .
clone_size: .
cdr3_aa: CASSYGETQYF
cdr3_nt: TGTGCCAGCAGTTACGGAGAGACCCAGTACTTC